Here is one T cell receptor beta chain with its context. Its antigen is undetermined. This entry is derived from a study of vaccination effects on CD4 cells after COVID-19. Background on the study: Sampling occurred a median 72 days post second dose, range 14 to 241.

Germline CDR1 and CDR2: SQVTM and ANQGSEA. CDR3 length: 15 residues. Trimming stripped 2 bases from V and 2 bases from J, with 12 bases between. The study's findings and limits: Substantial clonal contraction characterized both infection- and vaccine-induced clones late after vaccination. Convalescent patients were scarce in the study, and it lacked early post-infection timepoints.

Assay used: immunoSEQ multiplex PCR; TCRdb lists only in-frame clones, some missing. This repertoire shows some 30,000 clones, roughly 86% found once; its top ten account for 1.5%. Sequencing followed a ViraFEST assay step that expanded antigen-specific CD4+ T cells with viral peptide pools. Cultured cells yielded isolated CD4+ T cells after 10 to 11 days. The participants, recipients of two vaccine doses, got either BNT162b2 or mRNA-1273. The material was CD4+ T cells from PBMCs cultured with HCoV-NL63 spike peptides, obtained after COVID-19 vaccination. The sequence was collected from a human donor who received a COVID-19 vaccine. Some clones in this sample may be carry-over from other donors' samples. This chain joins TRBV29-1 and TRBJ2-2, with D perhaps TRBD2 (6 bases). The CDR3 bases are TGCAGCGTTGAATCTCACACTAGCAACACCGGGGAGCTGTTTTTT. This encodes CSVESHTSNTGELFF.